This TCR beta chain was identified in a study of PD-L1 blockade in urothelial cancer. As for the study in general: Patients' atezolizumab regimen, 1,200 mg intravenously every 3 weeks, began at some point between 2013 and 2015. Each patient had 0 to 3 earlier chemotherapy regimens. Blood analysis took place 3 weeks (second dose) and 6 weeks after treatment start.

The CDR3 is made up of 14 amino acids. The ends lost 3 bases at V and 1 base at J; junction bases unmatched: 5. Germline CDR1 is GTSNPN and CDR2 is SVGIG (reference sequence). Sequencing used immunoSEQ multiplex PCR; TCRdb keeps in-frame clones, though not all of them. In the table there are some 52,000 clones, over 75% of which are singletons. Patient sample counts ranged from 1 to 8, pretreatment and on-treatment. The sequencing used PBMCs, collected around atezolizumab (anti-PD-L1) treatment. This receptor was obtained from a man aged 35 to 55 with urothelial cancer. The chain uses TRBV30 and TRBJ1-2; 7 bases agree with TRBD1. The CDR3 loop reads CAWRRDSRNYGYTF. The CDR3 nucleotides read TGTGCCTGGAGAAGGGACAGTCGTAACTATGGCTACACCTTC.